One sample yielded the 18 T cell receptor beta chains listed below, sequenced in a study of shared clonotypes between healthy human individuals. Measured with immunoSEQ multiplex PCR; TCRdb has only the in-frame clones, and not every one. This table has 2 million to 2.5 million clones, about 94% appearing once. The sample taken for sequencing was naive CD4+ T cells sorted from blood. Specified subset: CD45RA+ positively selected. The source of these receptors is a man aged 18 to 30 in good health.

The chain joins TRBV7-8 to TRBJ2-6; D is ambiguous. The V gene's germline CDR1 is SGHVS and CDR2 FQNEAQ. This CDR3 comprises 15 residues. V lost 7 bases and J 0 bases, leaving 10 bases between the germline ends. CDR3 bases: TGTGCCAGCAAAGGAAGGAGCTCTGGGGCCAACGTCCTGACTTTC. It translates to CASKGRSSGANVLTF.

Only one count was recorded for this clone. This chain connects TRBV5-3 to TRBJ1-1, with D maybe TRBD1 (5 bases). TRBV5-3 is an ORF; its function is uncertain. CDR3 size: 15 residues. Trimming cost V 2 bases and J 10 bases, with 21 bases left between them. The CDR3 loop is CARSLLYSKTGGAFF. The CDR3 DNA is TGTGCCAGAAGCTTACTCTACAGTAAAACAGGAGGAGCTTTCTTT.

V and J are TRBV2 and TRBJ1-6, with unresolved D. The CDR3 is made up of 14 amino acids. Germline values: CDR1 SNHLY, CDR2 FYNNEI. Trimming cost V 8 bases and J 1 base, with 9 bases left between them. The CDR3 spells CASGTRSYNSPLHF. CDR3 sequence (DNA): TGTGCCAGCGGTACTCGGTCCTATAATTCACCCCTCCACTTT.

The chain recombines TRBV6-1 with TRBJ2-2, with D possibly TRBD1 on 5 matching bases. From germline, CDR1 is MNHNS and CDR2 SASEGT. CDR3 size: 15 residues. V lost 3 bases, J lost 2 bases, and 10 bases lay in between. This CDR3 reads CASSERTHNTGELFF. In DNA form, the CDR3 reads TGTGCCAGCAGTGAGAGGACACATAACACCGGGGAGCTGTTTTTT.

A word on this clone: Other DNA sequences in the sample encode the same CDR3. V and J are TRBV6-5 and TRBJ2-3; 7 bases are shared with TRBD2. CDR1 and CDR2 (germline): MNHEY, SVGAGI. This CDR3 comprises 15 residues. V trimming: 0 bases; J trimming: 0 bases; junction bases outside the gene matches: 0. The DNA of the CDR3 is TGTGCCAGCAGTTACTCGGGGGGGAGCACAGATACGCAGTATTTT. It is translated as CASSYSGGSTDTQYF.

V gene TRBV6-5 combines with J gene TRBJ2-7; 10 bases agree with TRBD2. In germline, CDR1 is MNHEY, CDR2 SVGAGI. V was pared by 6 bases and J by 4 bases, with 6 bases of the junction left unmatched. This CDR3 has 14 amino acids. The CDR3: CASRSAGGIYEQYF. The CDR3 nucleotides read TGTGCCAGCAGATCAGCGGGGGGGATATACGAGCAGTACTTC.

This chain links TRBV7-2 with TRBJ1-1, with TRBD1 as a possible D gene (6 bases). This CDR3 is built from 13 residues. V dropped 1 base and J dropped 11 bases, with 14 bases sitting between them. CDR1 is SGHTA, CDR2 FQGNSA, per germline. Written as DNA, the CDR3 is TGTGCCAGCAGCTTAGAGCAGGGGATTCTGGCTTTCTTT. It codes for CASSLEQGILAFF.

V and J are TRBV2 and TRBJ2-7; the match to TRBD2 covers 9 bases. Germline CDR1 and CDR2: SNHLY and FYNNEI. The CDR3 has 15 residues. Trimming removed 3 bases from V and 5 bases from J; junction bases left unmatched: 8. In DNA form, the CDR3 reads TGTGCCAGCAGTGAGCCGGGACTAGCAATCGACGAGCAGTACTTC. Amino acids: CASSEPGLAIDEQYF.

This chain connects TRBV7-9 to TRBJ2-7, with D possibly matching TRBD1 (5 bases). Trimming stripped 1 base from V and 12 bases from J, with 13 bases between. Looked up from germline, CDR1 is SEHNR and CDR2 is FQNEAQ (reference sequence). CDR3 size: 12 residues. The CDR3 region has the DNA TGTGCCAGCAGCTTAGGCTCGGCAGGGCCGTACTTC. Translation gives CASSLGSAGPYF.

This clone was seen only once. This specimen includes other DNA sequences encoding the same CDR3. The CDR3 nucleotides read TGTGCCAGCTCACCCAAGGATACGCAGTATTTT. This sequence encodes CASSPKDTQYF. V and J are TRBV18 and TRBJ2-3, with D unclear. Germline values: CDR1 KGHSH, CDR2 LQKENI. This CDR3 has 11 amino acids. Trimming took 3 bases from V and 6 from J, leaving 4 bases between them.

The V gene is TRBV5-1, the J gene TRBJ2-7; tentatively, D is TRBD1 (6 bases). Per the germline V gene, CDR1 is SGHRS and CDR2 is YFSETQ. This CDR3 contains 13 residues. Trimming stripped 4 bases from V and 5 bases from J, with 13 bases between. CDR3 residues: CASSHNRVDEQYF. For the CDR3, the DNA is TGCGCCAGCAGCCATAACAGGGTCGACGAGCAGTACTTC.

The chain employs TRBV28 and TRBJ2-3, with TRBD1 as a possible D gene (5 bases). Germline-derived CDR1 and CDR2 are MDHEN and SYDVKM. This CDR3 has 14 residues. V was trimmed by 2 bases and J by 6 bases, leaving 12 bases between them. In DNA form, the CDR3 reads TGTGCCAGCAGTTTAAGGTGGACAACGGATACGCAGTATTTT. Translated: CASSLRWTTDTQYF.

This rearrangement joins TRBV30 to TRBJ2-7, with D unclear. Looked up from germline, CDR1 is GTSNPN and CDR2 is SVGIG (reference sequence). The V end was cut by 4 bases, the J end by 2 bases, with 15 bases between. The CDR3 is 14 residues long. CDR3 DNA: TGTGCCTGGACAAACCAAGCAGTTCCCTACGAGCAGTACTTC. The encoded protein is CAWTNQAVPYEQYF.

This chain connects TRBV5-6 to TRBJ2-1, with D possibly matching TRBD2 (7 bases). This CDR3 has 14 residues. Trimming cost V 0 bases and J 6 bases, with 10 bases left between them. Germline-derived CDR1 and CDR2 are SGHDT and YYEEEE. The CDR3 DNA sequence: TGTGCCAGCAGCTTGGTTGGGGGGGCCAATGAGCAGTTCTTC. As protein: CASSLVGGANEQFF.

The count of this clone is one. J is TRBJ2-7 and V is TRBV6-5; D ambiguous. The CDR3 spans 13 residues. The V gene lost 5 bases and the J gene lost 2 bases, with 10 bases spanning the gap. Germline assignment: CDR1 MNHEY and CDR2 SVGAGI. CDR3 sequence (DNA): TGTGCCAGCAGTCCCGGGCCCCCCTACGAGCAGTACTTC. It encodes CASSPGPPYEQYF.

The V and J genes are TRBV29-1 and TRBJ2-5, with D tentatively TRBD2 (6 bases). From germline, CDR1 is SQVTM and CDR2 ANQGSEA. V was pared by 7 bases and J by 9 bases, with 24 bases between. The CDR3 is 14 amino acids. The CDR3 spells CSALDLSSGAAQYF. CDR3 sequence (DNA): TGCAGCGCCCTGGACTTGAGTAGCGGCGCCGCCCAGTACTTC.

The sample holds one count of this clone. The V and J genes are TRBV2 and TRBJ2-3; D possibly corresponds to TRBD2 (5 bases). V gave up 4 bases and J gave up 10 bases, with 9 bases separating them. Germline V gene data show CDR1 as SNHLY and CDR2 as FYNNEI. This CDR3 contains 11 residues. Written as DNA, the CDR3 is TGTGCCAGCAGTGGAGGGTTTGCGCAGTATTTT. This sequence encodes CASSGGFAQYF.

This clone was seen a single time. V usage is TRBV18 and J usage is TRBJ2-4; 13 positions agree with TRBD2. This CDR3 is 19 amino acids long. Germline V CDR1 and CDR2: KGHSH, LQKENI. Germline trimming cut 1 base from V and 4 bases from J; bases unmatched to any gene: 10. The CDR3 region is CASSPLPATSGGGKNIQYF. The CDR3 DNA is TGTGCCAGCTCACCACTGCCCGCCACTAGCGGGGGGGGGAAAAACATTCAGTACTTC.